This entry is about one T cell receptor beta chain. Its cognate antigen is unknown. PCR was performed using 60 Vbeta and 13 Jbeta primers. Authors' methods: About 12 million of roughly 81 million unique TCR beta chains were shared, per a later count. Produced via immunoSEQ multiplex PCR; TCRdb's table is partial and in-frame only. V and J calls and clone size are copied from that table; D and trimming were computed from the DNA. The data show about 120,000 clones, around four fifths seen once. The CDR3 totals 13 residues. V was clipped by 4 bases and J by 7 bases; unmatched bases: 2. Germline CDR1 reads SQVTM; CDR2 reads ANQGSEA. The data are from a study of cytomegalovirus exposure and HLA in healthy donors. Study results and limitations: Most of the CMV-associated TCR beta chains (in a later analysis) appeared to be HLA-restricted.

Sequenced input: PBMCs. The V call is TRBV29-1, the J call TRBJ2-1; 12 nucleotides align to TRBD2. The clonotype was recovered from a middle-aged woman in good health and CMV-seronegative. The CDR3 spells CSVATSGRNEQFF. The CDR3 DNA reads TGCAGCGTTGCGACTAGCGGGAGAAATGAGCAGTTCTTC.